This T cell receptor beta chain emerged from a study of T cells in Graves' hyperthyroidism and ophthalmopathy. Amplified TCR beta CDR3 regions derived from RNA transcripts. HTBI primers drove first-round RT-PCR of the TCR CDR3. Using its own MiXCR run on the multiplex PCR reads, TCRdb lists one record per CDR3 protein. The table has hundreds of thousands of distinct CDR3 sequences, more than 15% seen once; the top ten hold just under 8%. Germline trimming cut 6 bases from V and 6 bases from J; bases unmatched to any gene: 10. The germline V gene encodes CDR1 MNHNS and CDR2 SASEGT. The CDR3 sequence is 16 residues long.

The sequencing sample was made of blood. The rearrangement links TRBV6-1 to TRBJ2-2; 10 bases fit TRBD1. The sequence came from a woman in her late teens or twenties with Graves' hyperthyroidism. The CDR3 DNA follows: TGTGCCAGCAGAGAACCGGGACAGGGGTCGTCCGGGGAGCTGTTTTTT. This encodes CASREPGQGSSGELFF.